The present T cell receptor beta chain was sequenced within a study of T-cell reconstitution after alpha-beta-depleted transplantation in children. Concerning this clonotype itself: The target antigen is unknown.

Molecular barcoding with unique molecular identifiers was used for the TCRbeta library. TCRdb independently ran MiXCR on the PCR reads; one entry per CDR3 protein. This table holds 900,000 or so distinct CDR3 sequences, roughly 15% found once. Overall study findings and caveats: By about two months after transplant, alpha-beta T cells reportedly arose from several hundred graft clones that had expanded. T-cell counts and diversity at one year following transplant were attributed mainly to newly produced T cells. Surviving recipient T cells and intrathymic progenitors accounted for some patients' high TCRbeta diversity at day 60.

Trimming took off 8 bases at V and 2 bases at J, with 9 bases between the two ends. This CDR3 region has 12 residues. Germline V gene data show CDR1 as SGHAT and CDR2 as FQDESV (reference sequence). The rearrangement joins TRBV11-1 to TRBJ1-1; D may be TRBD1 (5 bases). The receptor's source is a male patient under 18 who had a stem cell transplant for acute lymphoblastic leukemia, so the T cells may come from the graft donor. The material sequenced was PBMCs, mostly from graft donor cells, taken 360 days after TCRalphabeta/CD19-depleted stem cell transplant. Written as DNA, the CDR3 is TGTGCCAGCGTGCAGGGAAACACTGAAGCTTTCTTT. Amino acids: CASVQGNTEAFF.